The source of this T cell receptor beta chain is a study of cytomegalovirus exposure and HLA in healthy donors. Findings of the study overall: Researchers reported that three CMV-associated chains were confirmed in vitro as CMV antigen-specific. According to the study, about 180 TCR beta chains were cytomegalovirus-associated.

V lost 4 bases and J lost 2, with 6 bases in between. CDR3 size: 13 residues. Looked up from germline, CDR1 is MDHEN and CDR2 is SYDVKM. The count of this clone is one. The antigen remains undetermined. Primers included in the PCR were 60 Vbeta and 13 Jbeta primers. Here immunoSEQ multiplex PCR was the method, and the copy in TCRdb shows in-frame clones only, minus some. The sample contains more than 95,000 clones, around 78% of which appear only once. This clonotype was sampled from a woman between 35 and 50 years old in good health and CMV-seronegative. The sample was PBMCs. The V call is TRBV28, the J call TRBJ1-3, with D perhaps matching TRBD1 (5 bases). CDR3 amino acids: CASSWGAGNTIYF. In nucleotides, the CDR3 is TGTGCCAGCAGTTGGGGGGCTGGAAACACCATATATTTT.